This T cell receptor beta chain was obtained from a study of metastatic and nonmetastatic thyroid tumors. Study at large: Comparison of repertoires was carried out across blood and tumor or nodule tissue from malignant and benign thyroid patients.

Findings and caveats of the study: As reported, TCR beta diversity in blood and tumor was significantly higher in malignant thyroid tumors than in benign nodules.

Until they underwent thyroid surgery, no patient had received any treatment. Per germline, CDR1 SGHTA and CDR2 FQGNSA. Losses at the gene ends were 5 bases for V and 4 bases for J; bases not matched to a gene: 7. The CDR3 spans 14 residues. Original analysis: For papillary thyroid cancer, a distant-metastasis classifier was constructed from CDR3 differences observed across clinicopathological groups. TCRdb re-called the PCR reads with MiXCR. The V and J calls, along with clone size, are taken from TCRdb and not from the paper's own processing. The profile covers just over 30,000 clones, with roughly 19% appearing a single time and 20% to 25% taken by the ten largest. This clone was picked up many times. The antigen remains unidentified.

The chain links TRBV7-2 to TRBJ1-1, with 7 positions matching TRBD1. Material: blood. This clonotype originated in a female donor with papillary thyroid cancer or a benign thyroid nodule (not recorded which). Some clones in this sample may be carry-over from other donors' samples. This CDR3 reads CASSTETGFTEAFF. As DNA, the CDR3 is TGTGCCAGCAGCACTGAGACAGGGTTCACTGAAGCTTTCTTT.